This T cell receptor (beta chain) derives from a study of vaccination and CD4 T cells after COVID-19. For the study at large: As a positive control, some control cultures were given a CEFX pool, while others were given an HIV-1 Nef pool or no peptide. Notes on the study in general: There was no significant change from roughly 22 to 38 median reactive clonotypes. Spike mono-reactivity was the property of 304 of 307 vaccine-specific clones in convalescent patients.

With respect to this clonotype: Antigen unknown.

The CDR3 totals 16 residues. The junction had 3 bases not matched to a gene; V was cut back by 0 bases and J by 1 base. Looked up from germline, CDR1 is SGHRS and CDR2 is YFSETQ. Treatment denoted: approximately nine-day PBMC culture with coronavirus spike peptide pools or control peptides (ViraFEST assay). Expansion of antigen-specific T cells with peptide pools by ViraFEST preceded sequencing of TCRs. The Oncomine TCR Beta short-read assay was applied to DNA of cultured CD4+ T cells. TCRdb analysed the PCR reads with MiXCR anew, one entry per CDR3 protein. The profile shows around 19,000 distinct CDR3 sequences, about 43% of them singletons.

This sequence originates from a human donor who had recovered from COVID-19. The V and J genes are TRBV5-1 and TRBJ1-1, with 10 bases aligning to TRBD1. Sequencing was done on a sample of CD4+ T cells from blood, cultured in vitro. CDR3 loop: CASSLGQGAGNTEAFF. The CDR3 DNA reads TGCGCCAGCAGCTTGGGACAGGGGGCCGGGAACACTGAAGCTTTCTTT.